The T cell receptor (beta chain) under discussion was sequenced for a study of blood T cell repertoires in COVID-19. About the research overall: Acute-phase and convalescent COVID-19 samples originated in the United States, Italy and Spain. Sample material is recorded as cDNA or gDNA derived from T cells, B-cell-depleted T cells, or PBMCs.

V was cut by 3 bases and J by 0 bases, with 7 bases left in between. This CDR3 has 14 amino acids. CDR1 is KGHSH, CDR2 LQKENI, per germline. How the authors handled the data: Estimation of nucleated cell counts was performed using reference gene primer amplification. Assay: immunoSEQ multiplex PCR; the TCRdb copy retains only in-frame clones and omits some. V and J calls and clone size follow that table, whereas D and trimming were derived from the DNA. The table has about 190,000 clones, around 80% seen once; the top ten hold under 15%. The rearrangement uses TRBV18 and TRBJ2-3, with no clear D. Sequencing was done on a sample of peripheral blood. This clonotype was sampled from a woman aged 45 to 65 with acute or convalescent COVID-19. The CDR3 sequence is CASSPLTSTDTQYF. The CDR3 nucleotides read TGTGCCAGCTCACCTCTAACTAGCACAGATACGCAGTATTTT.